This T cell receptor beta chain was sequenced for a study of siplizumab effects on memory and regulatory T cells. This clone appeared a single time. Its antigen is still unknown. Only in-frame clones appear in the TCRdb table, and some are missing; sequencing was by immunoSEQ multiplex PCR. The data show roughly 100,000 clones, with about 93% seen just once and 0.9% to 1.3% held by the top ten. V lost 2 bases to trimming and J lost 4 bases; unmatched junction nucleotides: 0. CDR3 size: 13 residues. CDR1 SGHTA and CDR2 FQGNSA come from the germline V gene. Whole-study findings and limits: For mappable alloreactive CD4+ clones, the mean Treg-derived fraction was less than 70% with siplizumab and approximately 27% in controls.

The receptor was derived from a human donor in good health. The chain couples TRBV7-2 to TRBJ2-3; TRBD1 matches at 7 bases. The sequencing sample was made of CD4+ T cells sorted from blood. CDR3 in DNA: TGTGCCAGCAGCTTAAGGGGGCCAGATACGCAGTATTTT. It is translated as CASSLRGPDTQYF. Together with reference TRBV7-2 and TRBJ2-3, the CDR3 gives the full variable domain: GAGVSQSPSNKVTEKGKDVELRCDPISGHTALYWYRQSLGQGLEFLIYFQGNSAPDKSGLPSDRFSAERTGGSVSTLTIQRTQQEDSAVYLCASSLRGPDTQYFGPGTRLTVL.